The 20 T cell receptor beta chains listed next were all sequenced from one sample in a study of cytomegalovirus exposure and HLA in healthy donors. Primers for the PCR totalled 60 Vbeta and 13 Jbeta. Using immunoSEQ multiplex PCR, the repertoire was profiled, and TCRdb retains in-frame clones only, with some absent. The sample carries over 150,000 clones, 70% to 75% recorded once. Sample: PBMCs. All receptors derive from a male donor in good health and CMV-seronegative.

The genes are TRBV25-1 and TRBJ1-4, with TRBD1 as a possible D gene (6 bases). Germline V lookup: CDR1 MGHDK, CDR2 SYGVNS. The CDR3 loop spans 15 amino acids. Deletions cut 8 bases from V and 2 bases from J, with 15 bases between. CDR3 loop: CASGRGGSTNEKLFF. As DNA, the CDR3 is TGTGCCAGCGGGAGGGGGGGGTCGACTAATGAAAAACTGTTTTTT.

This chain joins TRBV7-6 and TRBJ2-5, with 12 bases aligning to TRBD2. The CDR3 consists of 18 residues. Germline V gene sequence: CDR1 SGHVS, CDR2 FNYEAQ. V shed 2 bases, J shed 4 bases, and the junction held 11 bases outside the gene matches. CDR3 nucleotide sequence: TGTGCCAGCAGCTTATTTCCGACTAGCGGGAGTGGTTTAGAGACCCAGTACTTC. Its protein is CASSLFPTSGSGLETQYF.

The chain joins TRBV9 to TRBJ2-1; D ambiguous. CDR3 length: 11 amino acids. Trimming pared 4 bases from V and 12 bases from J, leaving 11 bases between. The V gene's germline CDR1 is SGDLS and CDR2 YYNGEE. The chain's CDR3 is CASSNSLRQFF. In nucleotides, the CDR3 is TGTGCCAGCAGCAATAGTCTTCGGCAGTTCTTC.

The chain has TRBV6-1 and TRBJ2-3; D is unresolved. Germline V gene lookup returns CDR1 MNHNS and CDR2 SASEGT. The CDR3 length is 13 residues. V was trimmed by 2 bases and J by 4 bases, leaving 7 bases between them. The CDR3 DNA reads as TGTGCCAGCAGTGAATCCCCTGCAGATACGCAGTATTTT. It codes for CASSESPADTQYF.

The chain recombines TRBV9 with TRBJ2-7, with D possibly TRBD2 on 5 matching bases. Trimming took off 0 bases at V and 0 bases at J, with 10 bases between the two ends. The CDR3 has 15 residues. CDR1 and CDR2 from the germline V gene are SGDLS and YYNGEE. CDR3 in DNA: TGTGCCAGCAGCGTAGAGGGAGCGCACTCCTACGAGCAGTACTTC. Its protein is CASSVEGAHSYEQYF.

V and J are TRBV7-9 and TRBJ2-3; no clear D gene. Germline lookup yields CDR1 SEHNR and CDR2 FQNEAQ (reference sequence). The CDR3 runs to 13 residues. The germline V and J ends were trimmed by 4 bases and 4 bases, with 9 bases remaining between them. The DNA of the CDR3 is TGTGCCAGCAGCTCCGCGAATTCAGATACGCAGTATTTT. Protein sequence: CASSSANSDTQYF.

The chain is built from TRBV11-2 and TRBJ2-1; D is ambiguous. The CDR3 totals 11 residues. Per germline, CDR1 SGHAT and CDR2 FQNNGV. V dropped 3 bases and J dropped 8 bases, with 5 bases sitting between them. In DNA, the CDR3 is TGTGCCAGCAGCTTTATCTATGAGCAGTTCTTC. Its protein product is CASSFIYEQFF.

This clone was detected once. This sample includes further DNA sequences coding for the same CDR3. This rearrangement joins TRBV7-9 to TRBJ1-2, with a possible D match to TRBD1 (6 bases). Germline CDR1 SEHNR, CDR2 FQNEAQ (reference sequence). The CDR3 spans 14 residues. Trimming took off 3 bases at V and 0 bases at J, with 8 bases between the two ends. The CDR3 coding sequence is TGTGCCAGCAGCTTTACAGGGTCTAACTATGGCTACACCTTC. This sequence encodes CASSFTGSNYGYTF.

The V gene is TRBV28, the J gene TRBJ1-5; 8 bases are a match to TRBD1. Unmatched junction bases numbered 9, after V lost 4 bases and J lost 7 bases. The CDR3 totals 15 residues. Germline V gene data show CDR1 as MDHEN and CDR2 as SYDVKM. In DNA, the CDR3 is TGTGCCAGCAGTTCCGGACAGGGTTTGGTCCAGCCCCAGCATTTT. Amino acids: CASSSGQGLVQPQHF.

The chain joins TRBV5-1 to TRBJ2-1, with TRBD2 as a possible D gene (5 bases). CDR1 is SGHRS, CDR2 YFSETQ, per germline. The CDR3 is made up of 14 amino acids. Trimming removed 7 bases at V and 13 bases at J, with 24 bases between. Here the CDR3 reads CASAGQGVSQRQFF. In DNA form, the CDR3 reads TGCGCCAGCGCGGGTCAAGGAGTTTCCCAGAGACAGTTCTTC.

The gene calls are TRBV29-1 and TRBJ1-5, with D tentatively TRBD1 (5 bases). The V gene's germline CDR1 is SQVTM and CDR2 ANQGSEA. The CDR3 sequence is 13 residues long. The V end was cut by 7 bases, the J end by 7 bases, with 17 bases between. The CDR3 sequence is CSAGGGRGQPQHF. The DNA of the CDR3 is TGCAGCGCGGGGGGGGGTAGAGGGCAGCCCCAGCATTTT.

The chain recombines TRBV5-1 with TRBJ2-3; weak D call: TRBD2 (7 bases). This CDR3 is 13 amino acids long. Germline CDR1 reads SGHRS; CDR2 reads YFSETQ. V gave up 7 bases and J gave up 4 bases, with 13 bases separating them. The DNA for the CDR3 is TGCGCCAGCTCGGGGGGCCTGGCAGATACGCAGTATTTT. It yields the protein CASSGGLADTQYF.

The rearrangement joins TRBV20-1 to TRBJ1-1; no clear D gene. Deletions cut 6 bases from V and 8 bases from J, with 10 bases between. This CDR3 has 10 amino acids. In germline, CDR1 is DFQATT, CDR2 SNEGSKA (reference sequence). The CDR3 DNA reads as TGCAGTGCCTACCAGAGGGAAGCTTTCTTT. Translation gives CSAYQREAFF.

Only a few counts were recorded for this clone. The V call is TRBV4-2, the J call TRBJ2-1; maybe TRBD2 (5 bases). In germline, CDR1 is LGHNA, CDR2 YNFKEQ. Trimming stripped 2 bases from V and 5 bases from J, with 13 bases between. The CDR3 length is 15 residues. CDR3 region: CASSQFTGIDNEQFF. CDR3 sequence (DNA): TGTGCCAGCAGCCAATTTACGGGAATAGACAATGAGCAGTTCTTC.

V usage is TRBV19 and J usage is TRBJ1-2, with 7 bases that match TRBD1. This CDR3 has 14 residues. The germline V gene encodes CDR1 LNHDA and CDR2 SQIVND (reference sequence). V dropped 1 base and J dropped 8; count of bases not matched to a gene: 7. CDR3 residues: CASSIVQGTWGYTF. Written as DNA, the CDR3 is TGTGCCAGTAGTATAGTACAGGGGACCTGGGGCTACACCTTC.

The sample holds a few counts of this clone. The chain couples TRBV7-9 to TRBJ1-1; the match to TRBD1 covers 7 bases. The CDR3 covers 17 residues. Germline loops: CDR1 SEHNR, CDR2 FQNEAQ (reference sequence). Trimming at V came to 5 bases and at J to 1 base, leaving 13 bases not matched to a gene. CDR3 nucleotides: TGTGCCAGCAGCACACGGATTCGACAGGGTCGGAACACTGAAGCTTTCTTT. This codes for CASSTRIRQGRNTEAFF.

The chain joins TRBV10-3 to TRBJ2-3, with 9 bases aligning to TRBD2. Germline CDR1 and CDR2: ENHRY and SYGVKD. CDR3 length equals 14 residues. V shed 6 bases and J 4 bases; nucleotides not matched to a gene: 5. The CDR3 spells CAISPGLAADTQYF. CDR3 DNA sequence: TGTGCCATCAGCCCGGGACTAGCAGCAGATACGCAGTATTTT.

In this sample, this clone turned up a few times. The chain recombines TRBV19 with TRBJ1-5, with D possibly matching TRBD1 (6 bases). From germline, CDR1 is LNHDA and CDR2 SQIVND (reference sequence). CDR3 length: 14 residues. V lost 4 bases and J lost 6, with 13 bases in between. CDR3 nucleotides: TGTGCCAGTAGTACGCACAGGGCGGGTCAGCCCCAGCATTTT. Protein product: CASSTHRAGQPQHF.

The chain recombines TRBV7-2 with TRBJ1-5; D is uncertain. This CDR3 spans 15 amino acids. Trimming took off 1 base at V and 1 base at J, with 8 bases between the two ends. Germline CDR1 reads SGHTA; CDR2 reads FQGNSA. The CDR3 coding sequence is TGTGCCAGCAGCTTAGGCAGGAACAGCAATCAGCCCCAGCATTTT. This codes for CASSLGRNSNQPQHF.

This sequence joins TRBV29-1 and TRBJ1-2; D uncertain. CDR3 length equals 13 residues. CDR1 and CDR2 (germline): SQVTM, ANQGSEA. V was trimmed by 3 bases and J by 3 bases, leaving 11 bases between them. CDR3 bases: TGCAGCGTTGAGTCGGAAGCGGACTATGGCTACACCTTC. Its translation: CSVESEADYGYTF.